This TCR beta chain came from a study of shared clonotypes between healthy human individuals. Study-level information: For every donor, three CD4 naive, three CD4 memory, two CD8 naive and one CD8 memory plates were used.

Some clones are missing from TCRdb's copy, which holds only in-frame ones; the method was immunoSEQ multiplex PCR. In the table there are some 2,100,000 clones, 90% to 96% of which are singletons. Trimming pared 6 bases from V and 0 bases from J, leaving 24 bases between. This CDR3 comprises 19 residues. Germline CDR1 MNHEY, CDR2 SMNVEV (reference sequence). On this clone itself: Its antigen is undetermined.

Study-level points and caveats: Sorted-subset sequencing, rarefaction showed, was incomplete despite large depth. Clonotype sharing levels among donors were expected to vary with sequencing depth.

The chain recombines TRBV27 with TRBJ1-5, with unresolved D. The sequenced sample was naive CD4+ T cells sorted from blood. Regarding subset: CD45RA+ positively selected. The TCR sequence derives from a man aged 18 to 30 in good health. The chain's CDR3 is CASRIGRRLTEYSNQPQHF. CDR3 coding DNA: TGTGCCAGCAGGATAGGACGGCGACTGACCGAGTATAGCAATCAGCCCCAGCATTTT.